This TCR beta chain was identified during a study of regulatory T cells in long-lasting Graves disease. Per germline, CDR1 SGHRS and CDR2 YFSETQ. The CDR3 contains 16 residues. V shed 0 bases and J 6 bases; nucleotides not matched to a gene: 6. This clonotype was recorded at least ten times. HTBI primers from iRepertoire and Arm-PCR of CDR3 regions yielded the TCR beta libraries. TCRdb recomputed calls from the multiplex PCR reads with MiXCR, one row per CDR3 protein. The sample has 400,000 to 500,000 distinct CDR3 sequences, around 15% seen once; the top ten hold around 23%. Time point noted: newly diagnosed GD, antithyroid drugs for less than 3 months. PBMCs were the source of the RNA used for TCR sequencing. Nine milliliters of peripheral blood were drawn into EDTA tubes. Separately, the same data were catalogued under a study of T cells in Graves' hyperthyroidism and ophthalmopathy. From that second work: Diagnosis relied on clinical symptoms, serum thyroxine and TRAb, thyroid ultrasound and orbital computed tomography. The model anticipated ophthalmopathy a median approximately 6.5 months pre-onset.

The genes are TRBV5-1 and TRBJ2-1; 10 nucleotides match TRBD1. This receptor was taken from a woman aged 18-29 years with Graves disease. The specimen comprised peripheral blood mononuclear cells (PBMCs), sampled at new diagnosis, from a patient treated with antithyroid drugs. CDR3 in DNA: TGCGCCAGCAGCTTGGGGGACAGGGGCGTCGGCAATGAGCAGTTCTTC. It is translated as CASSLGDRGVGNEQFF.